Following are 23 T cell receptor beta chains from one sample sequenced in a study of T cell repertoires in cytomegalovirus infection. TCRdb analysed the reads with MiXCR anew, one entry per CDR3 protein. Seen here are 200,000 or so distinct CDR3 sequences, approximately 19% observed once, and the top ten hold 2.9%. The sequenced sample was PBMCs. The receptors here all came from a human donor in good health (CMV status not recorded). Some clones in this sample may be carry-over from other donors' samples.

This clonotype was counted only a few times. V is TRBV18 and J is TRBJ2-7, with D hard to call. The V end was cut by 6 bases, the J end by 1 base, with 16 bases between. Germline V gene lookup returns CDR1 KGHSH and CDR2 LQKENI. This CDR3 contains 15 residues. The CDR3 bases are TGTGCCAGCTCGCCAGACACCTCACCTTCCTACGAGCAGTACTTC. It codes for CASSPDTSPSYEQYF. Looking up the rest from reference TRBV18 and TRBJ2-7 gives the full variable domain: NAGVMQNPRHLVRRRGQEARLRCSPMKGHSHVYWYRQLPEEGLKFMVYLQKENIIDESGMPKERFSAEFPKEGPSILRIQQVVRGDSAAYFCASSPDTSPSYEQYFGPGTRLTVT.

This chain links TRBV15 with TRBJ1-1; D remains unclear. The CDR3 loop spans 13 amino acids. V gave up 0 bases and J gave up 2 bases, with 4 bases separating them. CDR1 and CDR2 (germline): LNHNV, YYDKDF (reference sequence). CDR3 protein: CATSREGNTEAFF. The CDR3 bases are TGTGCCACCAGCAGAGAAGGCAACACTGAAGCTTTCTTT.

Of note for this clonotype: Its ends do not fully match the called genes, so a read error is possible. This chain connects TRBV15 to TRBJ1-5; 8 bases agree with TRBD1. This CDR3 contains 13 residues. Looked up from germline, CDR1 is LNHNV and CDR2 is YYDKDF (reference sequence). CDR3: CATSRLPGGPPHF. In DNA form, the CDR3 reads TGTGCCACCAGCAGACTCCCAGGGGGCCCCCCGCATTTT. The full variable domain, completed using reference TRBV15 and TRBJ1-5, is DAMVIQNPRYQVTQFGKPVTLSCSQTLNHNVMYWYQQKSSQAPKLLFHYYDKDFNNEADTPDNFQSRRPNTSFCFLDIRSPGLGDTAMYLCATSRLPGGPPHFGDGTRLSIL.

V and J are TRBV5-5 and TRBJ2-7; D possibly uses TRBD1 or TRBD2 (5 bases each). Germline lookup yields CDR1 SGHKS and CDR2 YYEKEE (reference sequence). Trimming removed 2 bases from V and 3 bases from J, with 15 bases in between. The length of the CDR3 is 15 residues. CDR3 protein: CASSLAAVGHYEQYF. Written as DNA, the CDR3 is TGTGCCAGCAGCTTAGCGGCAGTTGGACACTACGAGCAGTACTTC.

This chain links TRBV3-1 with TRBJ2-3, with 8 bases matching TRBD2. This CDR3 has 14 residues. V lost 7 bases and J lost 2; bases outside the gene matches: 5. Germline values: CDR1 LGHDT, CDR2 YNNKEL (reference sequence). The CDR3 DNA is TGTGCCAGCACCTCTGGACTAGCCACAGATACGCAGTATTTT. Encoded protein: CASTSGLATDTQYF.

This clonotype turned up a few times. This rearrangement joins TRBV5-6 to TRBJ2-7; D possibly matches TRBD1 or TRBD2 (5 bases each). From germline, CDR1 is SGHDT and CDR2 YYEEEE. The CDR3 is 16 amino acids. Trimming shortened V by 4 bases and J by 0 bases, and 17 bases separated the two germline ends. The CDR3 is CASSQLGTASSYEQYF. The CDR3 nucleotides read TGTGCCAGCAGCCAACTTGGGACGGCGAGCTCCTACGAGCAGTACTTC.

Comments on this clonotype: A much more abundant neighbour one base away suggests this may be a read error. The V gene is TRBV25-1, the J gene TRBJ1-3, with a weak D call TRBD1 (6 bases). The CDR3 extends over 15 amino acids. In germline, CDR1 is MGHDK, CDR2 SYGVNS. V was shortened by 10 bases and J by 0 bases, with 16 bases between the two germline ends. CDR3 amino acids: CANRPDSLSGNTIYF. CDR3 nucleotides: TGTGCCAACAGACCGGACAGCCTCTCTGGAAACACCATATATTTT.

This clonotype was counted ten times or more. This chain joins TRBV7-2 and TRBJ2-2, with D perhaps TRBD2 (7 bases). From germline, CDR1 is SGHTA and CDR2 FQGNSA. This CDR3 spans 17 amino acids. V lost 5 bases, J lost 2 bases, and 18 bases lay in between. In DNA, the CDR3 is TGTGCCAGCAGCGGACCACCGGGGGGCAGCAACACCGGGGAGCTGTTTTTT. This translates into CASSGPPGGSNTGELFF.

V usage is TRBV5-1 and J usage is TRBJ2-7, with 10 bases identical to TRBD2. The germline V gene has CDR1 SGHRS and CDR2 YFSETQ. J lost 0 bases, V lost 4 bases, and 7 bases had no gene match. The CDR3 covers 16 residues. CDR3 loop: CASSTGLAAFSYEQYF. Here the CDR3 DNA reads TGCGCCAGCAGCACCGGACTAGCGGCCTTCTCCTACGAGCAGTACTTC.

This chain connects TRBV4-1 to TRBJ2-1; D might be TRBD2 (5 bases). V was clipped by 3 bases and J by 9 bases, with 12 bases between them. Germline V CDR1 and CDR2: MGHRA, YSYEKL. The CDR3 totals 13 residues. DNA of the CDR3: TGCGCCAGCAGCCATGATACTAGTTTTGAGCAGTTCTTC. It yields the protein CASSHDTSFEQFF.

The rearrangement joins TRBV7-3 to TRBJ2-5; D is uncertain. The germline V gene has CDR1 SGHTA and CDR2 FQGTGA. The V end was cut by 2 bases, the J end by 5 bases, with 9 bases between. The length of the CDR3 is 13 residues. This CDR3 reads CASSLSAGETQYF. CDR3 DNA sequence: TGTGCCAGCAGCTTATCGGCTGGGGAGACCCAGTACTTC.

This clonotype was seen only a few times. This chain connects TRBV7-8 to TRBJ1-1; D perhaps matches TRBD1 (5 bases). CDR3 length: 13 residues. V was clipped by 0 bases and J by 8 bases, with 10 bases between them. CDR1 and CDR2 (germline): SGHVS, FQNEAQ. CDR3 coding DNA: TGTGCCAGCAGCTTAGCAGAGACAGCCGAAGCTTTCTTT. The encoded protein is CASSLAETAEAFF.

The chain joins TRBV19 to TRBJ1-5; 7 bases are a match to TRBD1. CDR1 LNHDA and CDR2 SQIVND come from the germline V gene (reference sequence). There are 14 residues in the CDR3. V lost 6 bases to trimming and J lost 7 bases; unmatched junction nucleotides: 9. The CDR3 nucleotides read TGTGCCAGTAGGATGCAGGGGGTCGGCCAGCCCCAGCATTTT. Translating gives CASRMQGVGQPQHF.

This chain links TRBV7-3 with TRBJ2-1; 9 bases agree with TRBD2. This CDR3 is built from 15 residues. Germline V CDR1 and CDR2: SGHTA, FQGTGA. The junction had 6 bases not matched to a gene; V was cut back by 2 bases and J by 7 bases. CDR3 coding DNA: TGTGCCAGCAGCTTATGGCTAGCGGGACATAATGAGCAGTTCTTC. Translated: CASSLWLAGHNEQFF.

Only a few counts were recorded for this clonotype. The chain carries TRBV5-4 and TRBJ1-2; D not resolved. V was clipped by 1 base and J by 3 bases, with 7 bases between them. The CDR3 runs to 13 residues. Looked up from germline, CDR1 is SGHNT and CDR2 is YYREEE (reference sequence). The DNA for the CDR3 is TGTGCCAGCAGCTTGAGGAGGGACTATGGCTACACCTTC. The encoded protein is CASSLRRDYGYTF.

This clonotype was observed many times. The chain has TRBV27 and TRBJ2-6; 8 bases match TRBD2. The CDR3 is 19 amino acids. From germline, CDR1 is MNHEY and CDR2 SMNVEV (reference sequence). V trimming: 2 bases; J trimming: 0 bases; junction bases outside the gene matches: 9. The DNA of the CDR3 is TGTGCCAGCAGTTTAATCACTAGCGGAGGTTTCTCTGGGGCCAACGTCCTGACTTTC. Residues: CASSLITSGGFSGANVLTF.

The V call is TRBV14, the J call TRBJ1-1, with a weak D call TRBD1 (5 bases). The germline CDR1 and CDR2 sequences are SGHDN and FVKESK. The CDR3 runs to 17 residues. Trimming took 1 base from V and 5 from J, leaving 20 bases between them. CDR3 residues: CASSQGGWFQGGTEAFF. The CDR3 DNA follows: TGTGCCAGCAGCCAAGGGGGCTGGTTTCAAGGAGGAACTGAAGCTTTCTTT. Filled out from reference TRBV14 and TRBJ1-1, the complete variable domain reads EAGVTQFPSHSVIEKGQTVTLRCDPISGHDNLYWYRRVMGKEIKFLLHFVKESKQDESGMPNNRFLAERTGGTYSTLKVQPAELEDSGVYFCASSQGGWFQGGTEAFFGQGTRLTVV.

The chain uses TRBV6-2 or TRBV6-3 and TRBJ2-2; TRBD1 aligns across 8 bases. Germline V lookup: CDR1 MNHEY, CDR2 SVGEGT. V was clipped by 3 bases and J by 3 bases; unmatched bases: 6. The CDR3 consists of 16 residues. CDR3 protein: CASSYTGGQYTGELFF. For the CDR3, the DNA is TGTGCCAGCAGTTATACAGGGGGTCAATACACCGGGGAGCTGTTTTTT.

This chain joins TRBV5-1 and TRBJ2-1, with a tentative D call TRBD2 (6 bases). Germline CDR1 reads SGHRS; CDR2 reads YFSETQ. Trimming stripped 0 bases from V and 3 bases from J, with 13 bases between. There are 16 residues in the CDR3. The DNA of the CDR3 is TGCGCCAGCAGCTTGGCCGGGACTTTAAACTACAATGAGCAGTTCTTC. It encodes CASSLAGTLNYNEQFF. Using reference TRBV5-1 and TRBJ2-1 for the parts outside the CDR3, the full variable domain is KAGVTQTPRYLIKTRGQQVTLSCSPISGHRSVSWYQQTPGQGLQFLFEYFSETQRNKGNFPGRFSGRQFSNSRSEMNVSTLELGDSALYLCASSLAGTLNYNEQFFGPGTRLTVL.

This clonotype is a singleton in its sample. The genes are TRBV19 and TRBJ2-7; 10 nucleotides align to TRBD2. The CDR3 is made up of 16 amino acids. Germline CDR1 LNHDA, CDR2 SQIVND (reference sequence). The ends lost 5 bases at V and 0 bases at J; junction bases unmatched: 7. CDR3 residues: CASSLRSGRGSYEQYF. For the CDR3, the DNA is TGTGCCAGTAGTTTGAGGAGCGGGAGGGGCTCCTACGAGCAGTACTTC.

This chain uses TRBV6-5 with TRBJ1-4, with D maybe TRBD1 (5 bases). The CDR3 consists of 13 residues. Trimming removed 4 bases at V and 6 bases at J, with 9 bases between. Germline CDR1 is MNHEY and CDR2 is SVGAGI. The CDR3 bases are TGTGCCAGCAGTTTTGGGACGGATGAAAAACTGTTTTTT. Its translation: CASSFGTDEKLFF.

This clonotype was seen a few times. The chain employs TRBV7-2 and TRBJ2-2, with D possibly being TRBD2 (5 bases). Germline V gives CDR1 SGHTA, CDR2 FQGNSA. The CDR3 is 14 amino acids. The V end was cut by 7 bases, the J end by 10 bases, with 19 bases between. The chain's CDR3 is CASNTRGQPEELFF. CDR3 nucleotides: TGTGCCAGCAACACTCGCGGGCAGCCTGAGGAGCTGTTTTTT.

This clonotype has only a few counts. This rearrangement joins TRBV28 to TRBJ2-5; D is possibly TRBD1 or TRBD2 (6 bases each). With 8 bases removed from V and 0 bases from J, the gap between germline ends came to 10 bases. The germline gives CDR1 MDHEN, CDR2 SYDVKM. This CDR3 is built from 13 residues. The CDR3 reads CASQRGHQETQYF. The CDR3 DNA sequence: TGTGCCAGCCAACGGGGGCACCAAGAGACCCAGTACTTC.